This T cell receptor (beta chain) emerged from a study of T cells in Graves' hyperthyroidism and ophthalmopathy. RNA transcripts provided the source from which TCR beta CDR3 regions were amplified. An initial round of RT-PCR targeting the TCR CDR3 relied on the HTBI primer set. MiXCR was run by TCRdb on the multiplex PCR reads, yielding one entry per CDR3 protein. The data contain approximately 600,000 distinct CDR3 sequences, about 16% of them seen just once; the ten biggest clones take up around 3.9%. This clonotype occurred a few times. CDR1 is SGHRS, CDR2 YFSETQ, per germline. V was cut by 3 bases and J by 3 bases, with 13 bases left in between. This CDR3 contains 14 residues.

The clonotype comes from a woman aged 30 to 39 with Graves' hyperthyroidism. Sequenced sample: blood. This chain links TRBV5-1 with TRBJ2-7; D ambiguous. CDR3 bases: TGCGCCAGCAGCTCTACAACTGCGCACTACGAGCAGTACTTC. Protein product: CASSSTTAHYEQYF.